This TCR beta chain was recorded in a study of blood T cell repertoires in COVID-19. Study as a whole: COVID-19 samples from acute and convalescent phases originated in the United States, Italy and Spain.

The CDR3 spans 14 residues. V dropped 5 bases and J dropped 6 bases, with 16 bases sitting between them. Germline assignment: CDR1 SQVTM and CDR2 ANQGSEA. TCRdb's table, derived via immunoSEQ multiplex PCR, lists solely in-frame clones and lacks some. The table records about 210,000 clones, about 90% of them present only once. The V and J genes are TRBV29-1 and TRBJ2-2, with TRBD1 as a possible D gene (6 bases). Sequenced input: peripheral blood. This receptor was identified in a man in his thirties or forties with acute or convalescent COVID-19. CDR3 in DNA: TGCAGCGTTCGTCTTACAGGGTTATCCGGGGAGCTGTTTTTT. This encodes CSVRLTGLSGELFF.